This TCR beta chain is drawn from a study of shared clonotypes between healthy human individuals. The V and J ends lost 2 bases and 5 bases respectively, with 16 bases between them. CDR3 length: 16 residues. Germline-derived CDR1 and CDR2 are SGHRS and YFSETQ. The repertoire was sequenced with immunoSEQ multiplex PCR; TCRdb's copy has only in-frame clones and lacks some. The sample consists of a few million clones, almost 96% of them appearing once. This clonotype was sampled from a man aged 18 to 30 in good health. The rearrangement links TRBV5-1 to TRBJ2-2; perhaps TRBD1 as D (6 bases). Sequencing used naive CD4+ T cells sorted from blood. Subset denoted: CD45RA+ positively selected. In nucleotides, the CDR3 is TGCGCCAGCAGCTTTGGGAACAGGGCGGCGACCGGGGAGCTGTTTTTT. Residues: CASSFGNRAATGELFF.